One and the same sample provided the 32 T cell receptor beta chains below, sequenced in a study of molecular identifiers for immune sequencing clone quantification. TCRdb re-derived calls from the PCR reads in MiXCR, one entry per CDR3 protein. The sample records about 510,000 distinct CDR3 sequences, around 21% being singletons. Sample: naive CD8+ T cells from blood, with Jurkat cell RNA spiked in. Subset in this sample: FACS-sorted CD8+CD4-CCR7+CD45RA+ naive T cells. The receptors were gathered from a human donor in good health. Some libraries in this study had Jurkat cell RNA spiked in.

This clonotype showed up many times. This rearrangement joins TRBV28 to TRBJ2-1; 11 nucleotides align to TRBD2. J was trimmed by 7 bases and V by 5 bases; bases with no gene match: 4. The V gene's germline CDR1 is MDHEN and CDR2 SYDVKM. CDR3 size: 14 residues. The CDR3 reads CASSALAGGNEQFF. The CDR3 nucleotides read TGTGCCAGCAGTGCCCTAGCGGGAGGTAATGAGCAGTTCTTC.

This clonotype has only a few counts. The rearrangement links TRBV12-3 or TRBV12-4 to TRBJ2-5; 8 bases fit TRBD1. Trimming took 1 base from V and 3 from J; bases not matched to a gene: 7. CDR3 length: 16 residues. The CDR3 is CASSLEQGGVKETQYF. In DNA, the CDR3 is TGTGCCAGCAGTTTAGAACAGGGGGGAGTGAAAGAGACCCAGTACTTC.

This chain joins TRBV30 and TRBJ1-2; D gene ambiguous. Germline assignment: CDR1 GTSNPN and CDR2 SVGIG (reference sequence). The CDR3 sequence is 11 residues long. V was trimmed by 0 bases and J by 6 bases, leaving 5 bases between them. In DNA, the CDR3 is TGTGCCTGGAGTGTCGGAGATGGCTACACCTTC. Its translation is CAWSVGDGYTF.

The chain couples TRBV5-1 to TRBJ2-7; TRBD1 agrees at 9 bases. This CDR3 has 15 amino acids. Germline V CDR1 and CDR2: SGHRS, YFSETQ. V was clipped by 0 bases and J by 2 bases; unmatched bases: 3. The CDR3 nucleotides are TGCGCCAGCAGCTTGGCCCGGGACAGGGCCTACGAGCAGTACTTC. It translates to CASSLARDRAYEQYF.

This clonotype has a handful of counts. V gene TRBV4-3 combines with J gene TRBJ2-1, with D tentatively TRBD2 (5 bases). The CDR3 extends over 15 amino acids. The V gene's germline CDR1 is LGHNA and CDR2 YSLEER. V was shortened by 1 base and J by 9 bases, with 16 bases between the two germline ends. Here the CDR3 reads CASSQGDLGAGEQFF. As DNA, the CDR3 is TGCGCCAGCAGCCAAGGTGACCTTGGCGCGGGTGAGCAGTTCTTC.

The V and J genes are TRBV6-5 and TRBJ2-1; D may be TRBD2 (7 bases). The V gene's germline CDR1 is MNHEY and CDR2 SVGAGI. Trimming took off 6 bases at V and 4 bases at J, with 19 bases between the two ends. The CDR3 length is 16 residues. CDR3 region: CASSPIRGGGYNEQFF. The CDR3 nucleotides are TGTGCCAGCAGCCCGATAAGGGGGGGGGGTTACAATGAGCAGTTCTTC.

This clonotype was observed a few times. This is likely a read error, given that the CDR3 carries no conserved phenylalanine or tryptophan at its end. The chain joins TRBV6-5 to TRBJ1-1; D uncertain. The CDR3 contains 12 residues. V was cut by 5 bases and J by 6 bases, with 10 bases left in between. Germline CDR1 and CDR2: MNHEY and SVGAGI. The CDR3 loop reads CASSPTQAEAFL. The CDR3 nucleotides are TGTGCCAGCAGTCCAACCCAAGCTGAAGCTTTCCTT.

Comment on this clonotype: Since a much larger clone is just one base distant, this may be a read error. V gene TRBV4-3 combines with J gene TRBJ1-3; D remains unclear. This CDR3 is 14 amino acids long. The germline gives CDR1 LGHNA, CDR2 YSLEER. Deletions cut 1 base from V and 3 bases from J, with 7 bases between. The CDR3: CASSQGPGGNTIYF. The CDR3 nucleotides read TGCGCCAGCAGCCAAGGGCCGGGTGGAAACACCATATATTTT.

This clonotype was recorded at least ten times. The gene calls are TRBV27 and TRBJ1-1, with D possibly being TRBD1 (5 bases). Germline V gene sequence: CDR1 MNHEY, CDR2 SMNVEV (reference sequence). The CDR3 length is 14 residues. With 5 bases removed from V and 0 bases from J, the gap between germline ends came to 10 bases. CDR3 amino acids: CASSDGHMNTEAFF. Written as DNA, the CDR3 is TGTGCCAGCAGTGACGGACACATGAACACTGAAGCTTTCTTT.

This clonotype was found many times. This chain links TRBV27 with TRBJ1-2; 7 bases line up with TRBD1. The CDR3 totals 13 residues. Losses at the gene ends were 8 bases for V and 4 bases for J; bases not matched to a gene: 7. In germline, CDR1 is MNHEY, CDR2 SMNVEV (reference sequence). The CDR3 coding sequence is TGTGCCAGCCGTAAACAGGGGTCCTATGGCTACACCTTC. It is translated as CASRKQGSYGYTF.

The CDR3 bases are TGTGCCAGCAGCCCTGGGACTAGCGGGGGGCCCAACTCGGAGACCCAGTACTTC. Translated: CASSPGTSGGPNSETQYF. The chain employs TRBV7-9 and TRBJ2-5; 15 bases are shared with TRBD2. The CDR3 runs to 18 residues. V lost 5 bases to trimming and J lost 5 bases; unmatched junction nucleotides: 12. CDR1 and CDR2 from the germline V gene are SEHNR and FQNEAQ (reference sequence).

The genes are TRBV7-9 and TRBJ2-1, with D uncertain. The CDR3 has 12 amino acids. Germline lookup yields CDR1 SEHNR and CDR2 FQNEAQ (reference sequence). Deletions cut 1 base from V and 10 bases from J, with 8 bases between. CDR3 sequence reads: CASSLDAEEQFF. The CDR3 DNA follows: TGTGCCAGCAGCTTAGACGCTGAGGAGCAGTTCTTC.

This clonotype was seen many times. CDR3 residues: CAWSVGDSYEQYF. The CDR3 coding sequence is TGTGCCTGGAGCGTAGGAGACTCCTACGAGCAGTACTTC. V gene TRBV30 combines with J gene TRBJ2-7; D uncertain. Trimming cost V 3 bases and J 0 bases, with 9 bases left between them. The CDR3 consists of 13 residues. Germline CDR1 and CDR2: GTSNPN and SVGIG (reference sequence).

This clonotype occurred many times. The chain's CDR3 is CASSQPGGETEAFF. CDR3 DNA: TGCGCCAGCAGCCAACCAGGGGGCGAAACTGAAGCTTTCTTT. The chain uses TRBV4-1 and TRBJ1-1, with TRBD1 matching 8 bases. Germline loops: CDR1 MGHRA, CDR2 YSYEKL. The CDR3 sequence is 14 residues long. V lost 2 bases and J lost 5; bases outside the gene matches: 4.

This clonotype was observed many times. The chain combines TRBV5-1 with TRBJ1-1, with D uncertain. Germline loops: CDR1 SGHRS, CDR2 YFSETQ. This CDR3 contains 13 residues. The V gene lost 1 base and the J gene lost 2 bases, with 6 bases spanning the gap. CDR3 in amino acids: CASSLLENTEAFF. CDR3 nucleotides: TGCGCCAGCAGCTTGCTGGAAAACACTGAAGCTTTCTTT.

This clonotype appeared once. Germline is not matched at one junction end, which may reflect a read error. V gene TRBV4-1 combines with J gene TRBJ1-5, with TRBD1 matching over 7 bases. CDR3 length: 16 amino acids. Germline-derived CDR1 and CDR2 are MGHRA and YSYEKL. Written as DNA, the CDR3 is TGCGCCAGCAGCCTAAACAGGGGACACAGCAATCGGCCCCAGCATTTT. Protein: CASSLNRGHSNRPQHF.

The gene calls are TRBV2 and TRBJ2-3; 7 bases match TRBD2. V was pared by 6 bases and J by 2 bases, with 8 bases of the junction left unmatched. The CDR3 length is 15 residues. CDR1 is SNHLY, CDR2 FYNNEI, per germline. CDR3 residues: CASSGGSRTTDTQYF. For the CDR3, the DNA is TGTGCCAGCAGCGGCGGGAGCAGAACCACAGATACGCAGTATTTT.

In the case of this clonotype: The CDR3 carries no conserved terminal phenylalanine or tryptophan, so it likely arises from a read error. V is TRBV28 and J is TRBJ2-3, with TRBD2 identical over 8 bases. CDR3 length: 16 residues. After removal of 6 bases from V and 0 bases from J, the junction contained 8 bases not matched to a gene. CDR1 is MDHEN and CDR2 is SYDVKM in the germline V gene. The DNA of the CDR3 is TGTGCCAGCAGGTTTATTAGCGGGGAAAGCACAGATACGCAGTATCTT. Translating gives CASRFISGESTDTQYL.

In its sample, this clonotype was seen a few times. The DNA of the CDR3 is TGCAGCTCAAGGGGCTCTGCAGGGAAAGCTAATGAAAAACTGTTTTTT. It codes for CSSRGSAGKANEKLFF. V and J are TRBV20-1 and TRBJ1-4; possibly TRBD1 for D (5 bases). The germline V gene encodes CDR1 DFQATT and CDR2 SNEGSKA (reference sequence). The CDR3 length is 16 residues.

This clonotype was seen a handful of times. The rearrangement joins TRBV4-3 to TRBJ2-1; D remains ambiguous. In germline, CDR1 is LGHNA, CDR2 YSLEER. V was clipped by 3 bases and J by 0 bases, with 15 bases between them. This CDR3 spans 17 amino acids. The CDR3 nucleotides read TGCGCCAGCAGCCAGGACCGGACGGGCAGCTCCTACAATGAGCAGTTCTTC. Translating it yields CASSQDRTGSSYNEQFF.

The genes are TRBV12-3 or TRBV12-4 and TRBJ2-5, with 7 bases aligning to TRBD1. This CDR3 is 18 amino acids long. Trimming cost V 5 bases and J 2 bases; bases outside gene matches: 17. The CDR3 loop is CASSRPPRDRSNQETQYF. In DNA form, the CDR3 reads TGTGCCAGCAGTCGCCCCCCCCGGGACAGATCCAATCAAGAGACCCAGTACTTC.

This clonotype has a handful of counts. The gene calls are TRBV6-5 and TRBJ2-7, with D perhaps TRBD1 or TRBD2 (5 bases each). Looked up from germline, CDR1 is MNHEY and CDR2 is SVGAGI. This CDR3 spans 14 amino acids. V lost 0 bases and J lost 6, with 12 bases in between. The CDR3 bases are TGTGCCAGCAGTTACTCGAGGTCTGGGACCGAGCAGTACTTC. Translation: CASSYSRSGTEQYF.

The V gene is TRBV7-9, the J gene TRBJ2-7; 10 bases line up with TRBD1. Germline CDR1 reads SEHNR; CDR2 reads FQNEAQ (reference sequence). The V gene end was trimmed by 4 bases and the J gene end by 3 bases; junction bases not matched to a gene: 9. This CDR3 has 16 residues. This CDR3 is CASSSYRQGASYEQYF. Written as DNA, the CDR3 is TGTGCCAGCAGCTCATACCGACAGGGGGCTAGCTACGAGCAGTACTTC.

The chain has TRBV6-5 and TRBJ1-5; 7 bases are shared with TRBD1. CDR1 is MNHEY and CDR2 is SVGAGI in the germline V gene. J gave up 4 bases and V 3 bases, and 6 bases lay outside the gene matches. This CDR3 has 15 amino acids. The CDR3 reads CASSYLGGQNQPQHF. The DNA for the CDR3 is TGTGCCAGCAGTTATCTAGGGGGCCAAAATCAGCCCCAGCATTTT.

CDR3 in amino acids: CASRLVELHPVDLWLKHRPSHTF. CDR3 sequence (DNA): TGTGCAAGTCGCTTAGTTGAACTCCACCCCGTCGACCTATGGCTCAAGCATAGGCCTTCTCACACCTTC. The rearrangement joins TRBV12-2 to TRBJ1-2. TRBV12-2 is a documented pseudogene. This CDR3 region has 23 residues.

A note on this clonotype: This may stem from a read error, because a much larger clone lies one nucleotide away. V gene TRBV27 combines with J gene TRBJ2-2, with D possibly matching TRBD2 (5 bases). V gave up 5 bases and J gave up 1 base, with 11 bases separating them. The CDR3 loop spans 15 amino acids. Germline loops: CDR1 MNHEY, CDR2 SMNVEV (reference sequence). The CDR3 region has the DNA TGTGCCAGCAGTCCCGTAGCGTGGAACACCGGGGAGCTGTTTTTT. It encodes CASSPVAWNTGELFF.

The genes are TRBV27 and TRBJ2-2; D remains ambiguous. The CDR3 extends over 15 amino acids. CDR1 is MNHEY and CDR2 is SMNVEV in the germline V gene (reference sequence). The V end was cut by 2 bases, the J end by 1 base, with 8 bases between. The CDR3 here is CASSLIAQNTGELFF. DNA for the CDR3: TGTGCCAGCAGTTTAATCGCCCAGAACACCGGGGAGCTGTTTTTT.

Only a few counts were recorded for this clonotype. The chain has TRBV19 and TRBJ2-2; TRBD1 matches 10 bases. CDR1 and CDR2 (germline): LNHDA, SQIVND (reference sequence). There are 14 residues in the CDR3. Unmatched junction bases numbered 6, after V lost 9 bases and J lost 5 bases. The CDR3 here is CASPTGGWTGELFF. In DNA, the CDR3 is TGTGCCAGCCCGACAGGGGGCTGGACCGGGGAGCTGTTTTTT.

This clonotype was counted a few times. The CDR3 is CASSQDISPSYEQYF. The DNA of the CDR3 is TGTGCCAGCAGTCAGGACATCTCCCCCTCCTACGAGCAGTACTTC. The J gene is TRBJ2-7, the V gene TRBV2; tentative D call: TRBD1 (5 bases). Germline V gives CDR1 SNHLY, CDR2 FYNNEI. V lost 5 bases and J 0 bases, leaving 14 bases between the germline ends. CDR3 length equals 15 residues.

Regarding this clonotype: This is likely a read error, given that the CDR3 carries no conserved phenylalanine or tryptophan at its end. The rearrangement links TRBV7-9 to TRBJ2-1; no clear D gene. This CDR3 is built from 15 residues. The ends were cut back, 1 base at V and 0 bases at J, with 7 bases in the middle. Per the germline V gene, CDR1 is SEHNR and CDR2 is FQNEAQ (reference sequence). In DNA, the CDR3 is TGTGCCAGCAGCTTAGTCGTCGCCTCCTACAATGAGCAGTTCTTA. Translating gives CASSLVVASYNEQFL.

This clonotype was seen ten or more times. This chain links TRBV7-9 with TRBJ2-7; D might be TRBD1 (6 bases). V was shortened by 6 bases and J by 6 bases, with 15 bases between the two germline ends. CDR3 length equals 13 residues. Per germline, CDR1 SEHNR and CDR2 FQNEAQ (reference sequence). The CDR3 reads CASSHARTVEQYF. The CDR3 bases are TGTGCCAGCAGTCATGCCCGGACAGTCGAGCAGTACTTC.

This clonotype has ten or more counts. This sequence joins TRBV29-1 and TRBJ2-1; possible D gene TRBD1, 6 bases. V lost 4 bases and J 3 bases, leaving 19 bases between the germline ends. Looked up from germline, CDR1 is SQVTM and CDR2 is ANQGSEA. The CDR3 has 16 residues. For the CDR3, the DNA is TGCAGCGTTGTGTTACCAGGGGACCTTTTCTACAATGAGCAGTTCTTC. Protein sequence: CSVVLPGDLFYNEQFF.